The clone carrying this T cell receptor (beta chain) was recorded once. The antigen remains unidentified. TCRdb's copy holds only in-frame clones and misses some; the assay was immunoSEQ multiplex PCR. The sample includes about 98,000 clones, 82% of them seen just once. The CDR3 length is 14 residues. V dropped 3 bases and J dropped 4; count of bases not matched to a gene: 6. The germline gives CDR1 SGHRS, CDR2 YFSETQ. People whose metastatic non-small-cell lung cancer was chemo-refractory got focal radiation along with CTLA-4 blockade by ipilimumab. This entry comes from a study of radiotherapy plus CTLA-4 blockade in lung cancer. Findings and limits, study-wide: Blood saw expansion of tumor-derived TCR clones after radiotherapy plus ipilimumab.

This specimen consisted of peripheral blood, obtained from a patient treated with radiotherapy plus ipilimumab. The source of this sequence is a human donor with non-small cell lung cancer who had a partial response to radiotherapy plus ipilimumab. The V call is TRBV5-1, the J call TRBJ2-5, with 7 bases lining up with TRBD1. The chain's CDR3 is CASSSSTGRETQYF. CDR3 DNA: TGCGCCAGCAGCTCCTCGACAGGGCGAGAGACCCAGTACTTC.